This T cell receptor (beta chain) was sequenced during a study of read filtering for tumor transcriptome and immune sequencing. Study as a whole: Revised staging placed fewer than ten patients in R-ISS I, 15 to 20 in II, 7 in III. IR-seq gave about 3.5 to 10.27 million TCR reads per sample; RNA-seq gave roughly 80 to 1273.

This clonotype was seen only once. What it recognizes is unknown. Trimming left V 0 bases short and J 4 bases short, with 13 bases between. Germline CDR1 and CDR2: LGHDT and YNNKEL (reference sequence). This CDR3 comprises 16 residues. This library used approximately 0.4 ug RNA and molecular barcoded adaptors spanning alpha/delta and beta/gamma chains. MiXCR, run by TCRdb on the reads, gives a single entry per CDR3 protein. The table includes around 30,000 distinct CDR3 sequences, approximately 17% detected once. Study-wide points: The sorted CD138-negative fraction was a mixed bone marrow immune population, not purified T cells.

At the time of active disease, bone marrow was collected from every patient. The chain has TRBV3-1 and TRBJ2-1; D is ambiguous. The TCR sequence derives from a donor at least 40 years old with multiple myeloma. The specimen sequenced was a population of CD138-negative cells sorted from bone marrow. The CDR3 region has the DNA TGTGCCAGCAGCCAAGATACAGACTTCCGGTACAATGAGCAGTTCTTC. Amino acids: CASSQDTDFRYNEQFF.